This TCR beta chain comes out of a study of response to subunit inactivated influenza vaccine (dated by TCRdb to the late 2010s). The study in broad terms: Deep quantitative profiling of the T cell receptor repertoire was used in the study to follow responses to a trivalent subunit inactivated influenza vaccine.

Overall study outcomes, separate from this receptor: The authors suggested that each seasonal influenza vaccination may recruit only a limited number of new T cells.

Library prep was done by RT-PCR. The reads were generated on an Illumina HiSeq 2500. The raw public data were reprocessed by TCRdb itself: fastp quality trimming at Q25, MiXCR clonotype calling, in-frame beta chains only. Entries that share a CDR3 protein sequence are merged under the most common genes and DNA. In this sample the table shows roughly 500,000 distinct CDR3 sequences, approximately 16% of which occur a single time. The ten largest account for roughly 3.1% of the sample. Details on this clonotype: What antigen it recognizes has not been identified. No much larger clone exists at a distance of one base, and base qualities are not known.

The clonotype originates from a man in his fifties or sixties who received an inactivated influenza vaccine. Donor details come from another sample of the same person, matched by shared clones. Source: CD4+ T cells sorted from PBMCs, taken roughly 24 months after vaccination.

This receptor carries the CDR3 CSAGGGLAGGSSTDTQYF. The DNA sequence is as follows: TGCAGTGCAGGGGGCGGACTAGCGGGAGGGTCTAGCACAGATACGCAGTATTTT. The V and J segments used are TRBV20-1 and TRBJ2-3; the junction holds 15 bases that match TRBD2. Relative to germline, V is missing 6 bases and J is missing 0 bases, with 10 bases of the junction outside any gene match. CDR1 DFQATT and CDR2 SNEGSKA are derived from the germline V gene (reference sequence). CDR3 length: 18 amino acids, cysteine to phenylalanine. Solely the CDR3 DNA is kept, with 54 bases framed from the first base.